This T cell receptor (beta chain) was found in a study of breast tumors, draining lymph nodes, adjacent tissues. The CDR3 is 14 residues long. CDR1 and CDR2 from the germline V gene are SGDLS and YYNGEE. This clonotype showed up many times. At one boundary the junction diverges from the germline segment, which might be a read error. Samples came from axillary lymph nodes draining the breast cancer. TCRdb independently ran MiXCR on the multiplex PCR reads; one entry per CDR3 protein. The data contain approximately 230,000 distinct CDR3 sequences, 30% to 35% of them singletons. The TCR comes from a female donor with breast cancer. Some clones in this sample may be carry-over from other donors' samples. Input material: axillary lymph node tissue. The V and J genes are TRBV9 and TRBJ2-5, with D perhaps TRBD2 (6 bases). The CDR3 sequence is CASSVQGGRETQSF. The CDR3 DNA follows: TGTGCCAGCAGCGTACAGGGAGGAAGAGAGACCCAGTCCTTC.